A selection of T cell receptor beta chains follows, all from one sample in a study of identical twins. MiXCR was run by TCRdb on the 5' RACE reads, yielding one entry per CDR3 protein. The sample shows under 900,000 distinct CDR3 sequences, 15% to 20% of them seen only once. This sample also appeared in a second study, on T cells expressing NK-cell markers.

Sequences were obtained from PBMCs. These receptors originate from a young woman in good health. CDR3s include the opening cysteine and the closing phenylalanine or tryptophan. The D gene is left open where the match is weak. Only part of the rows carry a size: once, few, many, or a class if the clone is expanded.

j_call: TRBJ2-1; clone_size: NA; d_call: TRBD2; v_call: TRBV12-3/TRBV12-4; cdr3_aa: CASRMTSGIYNEQFF; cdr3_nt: TGTGCCAGCAGGATGACTAGCGGAATCTACAATGAGCAGTTCTTC
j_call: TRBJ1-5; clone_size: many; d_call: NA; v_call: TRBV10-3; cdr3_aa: CAISGQSNQPQHF; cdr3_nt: TGTGCCATCAGTGGGCAGAGCAATCAGCCCCAGCATTTT
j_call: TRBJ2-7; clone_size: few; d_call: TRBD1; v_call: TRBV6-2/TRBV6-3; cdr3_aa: CASKGGWSTYEQYF; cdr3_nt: TGTGCCAGCAAAGGGGGCTGGAGTACCTACGAGCAGTACTTC
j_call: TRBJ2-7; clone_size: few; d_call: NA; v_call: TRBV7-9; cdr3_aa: CASSLSLTEQYF; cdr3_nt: TGTGCCAGCAGCTTATCATTGACCGAGCAGTACTTC
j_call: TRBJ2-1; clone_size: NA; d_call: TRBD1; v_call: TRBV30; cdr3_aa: CAGNGQEKYNEQFF; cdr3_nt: TGTGCCGGAAATGGACAGGAGAAGTACAATGAGCAGTTCTTC
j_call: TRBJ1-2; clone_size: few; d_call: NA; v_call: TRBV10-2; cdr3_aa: CASSEGGDYGYTF; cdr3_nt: TGCGCCAGCAGTGAGGGTGGGGACTATGGCTACACCTTC
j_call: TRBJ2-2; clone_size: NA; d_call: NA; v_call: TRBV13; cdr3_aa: CASSPEGVGTGELFF; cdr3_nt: TGTGCCAGCAGTCCCGAGGGGGTCGGCACCGGGGAGCTGTTTTTT
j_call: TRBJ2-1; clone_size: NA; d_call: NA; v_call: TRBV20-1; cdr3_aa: CSARFVGEQFF; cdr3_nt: TGCAGTGCTAGGTTCGTAGGTGAGCAGTTCTTC
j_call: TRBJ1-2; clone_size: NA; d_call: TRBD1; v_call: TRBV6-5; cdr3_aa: CASSSRQGFDGYTF; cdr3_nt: TGTGCCAGCAGTTCCCGACAGGGGTTCGATGGCTACACCTTC
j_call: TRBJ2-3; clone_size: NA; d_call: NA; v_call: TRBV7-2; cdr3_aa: CASSLAESPNTQYF; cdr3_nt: TGTGCCAGCAGCTTAGCCGAGAGCCCTAATACGCAGTATTTT
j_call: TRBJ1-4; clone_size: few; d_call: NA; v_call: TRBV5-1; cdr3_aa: CASTNTGFEGEKLFF; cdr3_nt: TGCGCCAGCACGAATACAGGGTTCGAAGGAGAAAAACTGTTTTTT
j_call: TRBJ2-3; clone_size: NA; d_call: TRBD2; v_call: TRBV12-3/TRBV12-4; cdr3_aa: CASSFPGGGTTDTQYF; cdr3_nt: TGTGCCAGCAGTTTCCCTGGCGGGGGGACCACAGATACGCAGTATTTT
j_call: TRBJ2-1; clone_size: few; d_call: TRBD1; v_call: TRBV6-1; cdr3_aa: CASSPGRGTAYSNEQFF; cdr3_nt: TGTGCCAGCAGTCCAGGCAGAGGGACAGCCTATTCCAATGAGCAGTTCTTC
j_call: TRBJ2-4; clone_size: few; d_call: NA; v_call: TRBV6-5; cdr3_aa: CASSYSWGAKNIQYF; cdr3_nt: TGTGCCAGCAGTTACTCGTGGGGGGCCAAAAACATTCAGTACTTC
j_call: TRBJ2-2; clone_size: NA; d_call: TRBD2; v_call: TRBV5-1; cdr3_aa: CASSMDGRLNTGELFF; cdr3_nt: TGCGCCAGCAGTATGGACGGGAGGTTGAACACCGGGGAGCTGTTTTTT
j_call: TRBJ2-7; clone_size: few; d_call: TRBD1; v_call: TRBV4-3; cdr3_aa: CASSQPGQPYEQYF; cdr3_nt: TGCGCCAGCAGCCAGCCGGGACAGCCCTACGAGCAGTACTTC
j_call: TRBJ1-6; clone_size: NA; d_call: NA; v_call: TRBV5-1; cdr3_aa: CASSLAGQEHGSPLHF; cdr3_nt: TGCGCCAGCAGCTTGGCCGGACAAGAACACGGTTCACCCCTCCACTTT
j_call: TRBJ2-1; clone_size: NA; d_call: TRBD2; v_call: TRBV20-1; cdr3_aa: CSARGLAGGEQFF; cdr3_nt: TGCAGTGCTAGAGGGCTAGCGGGGGGTGAGCAGTTCTTC
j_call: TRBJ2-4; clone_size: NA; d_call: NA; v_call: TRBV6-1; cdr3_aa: CASSPPGINIQYF; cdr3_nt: TGTGCCAGCAGCCCCCCAGGGATTAACATTCAGTACTTC
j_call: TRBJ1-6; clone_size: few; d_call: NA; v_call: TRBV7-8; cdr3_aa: CASSLDRQVVPLHF; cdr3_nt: TGTGCCAGCAGCTTAGATCGGCAGGTCGTACCCCTCCACTTT
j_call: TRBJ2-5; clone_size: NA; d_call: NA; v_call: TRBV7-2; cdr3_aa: CASNFQTGETQYF; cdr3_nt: TGTGCCAGCAACTTCCAAACCGGAGAGACCCAGTACTTC